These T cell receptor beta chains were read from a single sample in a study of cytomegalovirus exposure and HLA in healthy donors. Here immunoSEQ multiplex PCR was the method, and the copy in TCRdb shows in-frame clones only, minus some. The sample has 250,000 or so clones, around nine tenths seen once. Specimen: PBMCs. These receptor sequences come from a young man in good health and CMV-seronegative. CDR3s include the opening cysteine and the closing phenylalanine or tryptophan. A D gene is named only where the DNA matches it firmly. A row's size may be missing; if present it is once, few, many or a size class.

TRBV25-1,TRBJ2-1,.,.,TGTGCCAGCAGTGACCAGGTAACGAGCTCCTACAATGAGCAGTTCTTC,CASSDQVTSSYNEQFF
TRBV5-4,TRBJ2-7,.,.,TGTGCCAGCAGCTTGGTGACCGGAGGGCCCTACGAGCAGTACTTC,CASSLVTGGPYEQYF
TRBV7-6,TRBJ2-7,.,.,TGTGCCAGCAGCTTAGCCGGGACTTCCCAATTGGAGCAGTACTTC,CASSLAGTSQLEQYF
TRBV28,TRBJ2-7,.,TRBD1,TGTGCCAGCAGTTTATCTACCGGGACAGGGTACGAGCAGTACTTC,CASSLSTGTGYEQYF
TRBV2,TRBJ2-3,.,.,TGTGCCAGCAGCGTCTACACAGATACGCAGTATTTT,CASSVYTDTQYF
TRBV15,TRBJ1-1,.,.,TGTGCCACCCGCGCGAACACTGAAGCTTTCTTT,CATRANTEAFF
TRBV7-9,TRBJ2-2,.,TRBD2,TGTGCCAGCAGCCCGAAGCGGGAGAACACCGGGGAGCTGTTTTTT,CASSPKRENTGELFF
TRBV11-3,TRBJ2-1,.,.,TGTGCCAGCAGCCCATCGCCCGGGACCCTCGGGGGTGAGCAGTTCTTC,CASSPSPGTLGGEQFF
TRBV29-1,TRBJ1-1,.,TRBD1,TGCAGCGGCCAGACAGGGGCGTTCACTGAAGCTTTCTTT,CSGQTGAFTEAFF
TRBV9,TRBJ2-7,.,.,TGTGCCAGCAGCGTACGACAGAGCTCCTACGAGCAGTACTTC,CASSVRQSSYEQYF
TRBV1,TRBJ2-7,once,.,TGCACCAGCAGCCAACCCAATAGCGGGAGAGACTCCTACGAGCAGTACTTC,CTSSQPNSGRDSYEQYF
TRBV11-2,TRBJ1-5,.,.,TGTGCCAGCAGCCACCCAGGGAGGGACCAGCCCCAGCATTTT,CASSHPGRDQPQHF
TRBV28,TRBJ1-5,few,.,TGTGCCAGCAGTTTGGCCCAGGGCAATCAGCCCCAGCATTTT,CASSLAQGNQPQHF
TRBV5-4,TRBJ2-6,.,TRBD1,TGTGCCAGCAGCTTATGGGACAGGGCTACTGGGGCCAACGTCCTGACTTTC,CASSLWDRATGANVLTF
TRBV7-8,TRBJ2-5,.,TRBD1,TGTGCCAGCAGCTGGACAGGGGTGGGGGAGACCCAGTACTTC,CASSWTGVGETQYF
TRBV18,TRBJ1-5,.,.,TGTGCCAGCTCAATCCAGAAGAATCAGCCCCAGCATTTT,CASSIQKNQPQHF
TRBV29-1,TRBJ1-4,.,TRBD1,TGCAGCGTTGAAACAGGGGACGAAAAACTGTTTTTT,CSVETGDEKLFF
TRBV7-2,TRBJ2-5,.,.,TGTGCCAGCAGCTCGGAGTGGTCGGAGACCCAGTACTTC,CASSSEWSETQYF
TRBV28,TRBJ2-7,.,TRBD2,TGTGCCAGCAGTCCTAAGCGGGAGTACCCTCGGGAGCAGTACTTC,CASSPKREYPREQYF
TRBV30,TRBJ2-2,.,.,TGTGCCTGGAGCCAGAACACCGGGGAGCTGTTTTTT,CAWSQNTGELFF
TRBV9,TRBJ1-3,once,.,TGTGCCAGCAGCGTAGTAGGTTGGGAGGGTCCTGGAAACACCATATATTTT,CASSVVGWEGPGNTIYF
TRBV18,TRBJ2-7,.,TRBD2,TGTGCCAGCTCACCACCTGGTAGGGGACTAGCGGGAGAGCAGTACTTC,CASSPPGRGLAGEQYF
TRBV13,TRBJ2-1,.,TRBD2,TGTGCCAGCAGCGAAATCCTAGCGGGGGACTACAATGAGCAGTTCTTC,CASSEILAGDYNEQFF
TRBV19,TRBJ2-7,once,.,TGTGCCAGTAGGTCAACTAGGTCCCCCTACGAGCAGTACTTC,CASRSTRSPYEQYF
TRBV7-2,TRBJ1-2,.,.,TGTGCCAGCAGCTTAACGGGCCCGGGAGGGGGCTACACCTTC,CASSLTGPGGGYTF
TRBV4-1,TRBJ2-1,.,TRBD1,TGCGCCAGCAGCCACGGACAGGGTTCCTACAATGAGCAGTTCTTC,CASSHGQGSYNEQFF
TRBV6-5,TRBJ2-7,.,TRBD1,TGTGCCAGCAGGGGATCCGGGACAGCCAAGCTCGAGCAGTACTTC,CASRGSGTAKLEQYF
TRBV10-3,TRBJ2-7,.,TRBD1,TGTGCCATCAGACTGACAGGGTCCTACGAGCAGTACTTC,CAIRLTGSYEQYF
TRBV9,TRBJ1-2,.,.,TGTGCCAGCAGCGTAGCGGGGGGCAGCTATGGCTACACCTTC,CASSVAGGSYGYTF
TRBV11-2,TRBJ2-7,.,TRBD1,TGTGCCAGCAGCTTAGGTCGACAGGGGGCATACGAGCAGTACTTC,CASSLGRQGAYEQYF
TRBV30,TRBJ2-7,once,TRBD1,TGTGCCTGGTGGACAGGGGGCGAGCAGTACTTC,CAWWTGGEQYF
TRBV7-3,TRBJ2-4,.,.,TGTGCCAGCACCCGGCAGGGTTCATTAGCCAAAAACATTCAGTACTTC,CASTRQGSLAKNIQYF
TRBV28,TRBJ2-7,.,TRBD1,TGTGCCAGCAGCTCTTACAGGGGGAGTAGGGACGAGCAGTACTTC,CASSSYRGSRDEQYF
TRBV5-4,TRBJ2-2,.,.,TGTGCCAGCAGCTCGCCGGGACTCGCCGGGGAGCTGTTTTTT,CASSSPGLAGELFF
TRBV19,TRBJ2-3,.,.,TGTGCCAGTAGTAACGCCGGGAGCGGGACAGATACGCAGTATTTT,CASSNAGSGTDTQYF
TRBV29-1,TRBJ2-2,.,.,TGCAGCGTTGACCCCGGGACCGGGGAGCTGTTTTTT,CSVDPGTGELFF
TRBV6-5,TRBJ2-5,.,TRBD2,TGTGCCAGCAGTTACCCGACTAGCGGAGGCCAAGAGACCCAGTACTTC,CASSYPTSGGQETQYF
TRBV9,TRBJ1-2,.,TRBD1,TGTGCCAGCAGCCCTGGGACAGGGGACTATGGCTACACCTTC,CASSPGTGDYGYTF
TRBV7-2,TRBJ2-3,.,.,TGTGCCAGCAGCTTCCCGGGGGGCCTCACAGATACGCAGTATTTT,CASSFPGGLTDTQYF
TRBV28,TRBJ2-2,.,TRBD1,TGTGCCAGCAGTTTATCCGACAGGGTTGGGACCGGGGAGCTGTTTTTT,CASSLSDRVGTGELFF
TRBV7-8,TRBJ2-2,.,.,TGTGCGGCCGGAGGGGTCAACACCGGGGAGCTGTTTTTT,CAAGGVNTGELFF
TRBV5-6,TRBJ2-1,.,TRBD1,TGTGCCAGCAGCGCAGGGGACAGGACTAATGAGCAGTTCTTC,CASSAGDRTNEQFF
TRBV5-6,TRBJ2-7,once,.,TGTGCCAGCAGCAGCACCGATACAGGGTACCCCTACGAGCAGTACTTC,CASSSTDTGYPYEQYF
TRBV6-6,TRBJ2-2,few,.,TGTGCCAGCAGTTTGCGGGGCCACACCGGGGAGCTGTTTTTT,CASSLRGHTGELFF
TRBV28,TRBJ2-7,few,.,TGTGCCAGCAGTTTACAGGGTTCCTACGAGCAGTACTTC,CASSLQGSYEQYF
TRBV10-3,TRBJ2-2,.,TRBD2,TGTGCCATCAGTGGTCTAGCGGGCACCGGGGAGCTGTTTTTT,CAISGLAGTGELFF
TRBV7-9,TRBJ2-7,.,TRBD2,TGTGCCAGCAGCCCCGGAATAGGGACTAGCGGAAGCTCCTACGAGCAGTACTTC,CASSPGIGTSGSSYEQYF
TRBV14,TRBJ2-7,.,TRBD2,TGTGCCAGCAGCCAAGCCCCACTAGCGGGAAACGAGCAGTACTTC,CASSQAPLAGNEQYF
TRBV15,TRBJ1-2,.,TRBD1,TGTGCCACCAGCACCGAGGACAGGGTGGGAGGCTACACCTTC,CATSTEDRVGGYTF
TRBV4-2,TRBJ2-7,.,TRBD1,TGTGCCAGCAGCCGGGCCCCGGGACAGGGCTCCTACGAGCAGTACTTC,CASSRAPGQGSYEQYF